Reported below is one T cell receptor (beta chain). What it recognizes is unknown. Normal lung sampling was at least 3 cm from the tumour, as distant as possible. Frozen unsorted single-cell suspensions supplied the genomic DNA. Repertoires were generated with immunoSEQ multiplex PCR, while TCRdb's copy carries only in-frame clones and drops some. The table has 6,600 or so clones, 82% seen once. This sample stems from a study of immune cell composition in non-small cell lung cancer. Study in general: Lung adenocarcinoma or squamous carcinoma made up most tumours. General study findings and limits: Shared sequences between tumour-reactive and dominant in vivo clones were not proven. Tumour TCR-beta clonality was not significantly tied to smoking pack-years.

This receptor was obtained from a human donor with non-small cell lung cancer. The sample comprised non-adjacent lung tissue.

CDR3 sequence: CASSRLAGGTGELFF. The CDR3 DNA reads TGTGCCAGCAGTCGACTAGCGGGGGGGACCGGGGAGCTGTTTTTT. The chain carries TRBV6-5 and TRBJ2-2; 14 bases line up with TRBD2. CDR1 is MNHEY, CDR2 SVGAGI, per germline. V was clipped by 5 bases and J by 5 bases; unmatched bases: 1. The CDR3 runs to 15 residues.